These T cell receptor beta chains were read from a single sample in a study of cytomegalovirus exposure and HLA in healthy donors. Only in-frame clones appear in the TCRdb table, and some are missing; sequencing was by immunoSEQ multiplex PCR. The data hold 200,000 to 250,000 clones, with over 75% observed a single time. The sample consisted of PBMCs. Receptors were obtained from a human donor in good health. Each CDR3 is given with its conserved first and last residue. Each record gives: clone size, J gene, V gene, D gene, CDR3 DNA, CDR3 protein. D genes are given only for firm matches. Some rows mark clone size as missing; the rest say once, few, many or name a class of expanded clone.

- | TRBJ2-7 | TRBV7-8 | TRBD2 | TGTGCCAGCAGCAAAAAAGCGGGAGTGGTAGTTTACGAGCAGTACTTC | CASSKKAGVVVYEQYF
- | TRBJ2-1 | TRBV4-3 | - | TGCGCCAGCAGCCACCCCGATGCGGGCTCCTACAATGAGCAGTTCTTC | CASSHPDAGSYNEQFF
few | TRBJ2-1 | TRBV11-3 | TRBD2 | TGTGCCAGCAGCTTAGAAACTAGCGGGAGGGGGCCTGAGCAGTTCTTC | CASSLETSGRGPEQFF
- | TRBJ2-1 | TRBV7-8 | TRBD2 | TGTGCCAGCAGCGAGGGACTAGCGGGAATGGGGACCTACAATGAGCAGTTCTTC | CASSEGLAGMGTYNEQFF
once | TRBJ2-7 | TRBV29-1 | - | TGCAGCGTTGATAATCTAGCCCCGGTTAGAGACCGAGAGGAGCAGTACTTC | CSVDNLAPVRDREEQYF
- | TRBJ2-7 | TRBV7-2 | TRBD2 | TGTGCCAGCAGCTTGGGGGGAACTAGCGGGAGAAACTACGAGCAGTACTTC | CASSLGGTSGRNYEQYF
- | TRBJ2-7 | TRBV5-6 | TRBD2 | TGTGCCAGCAGCTTGGAAGTACTAGCGGGAAGTTGGCTGTACGAGCAGTACTTC | CASSLEVLAGSWLYEQYF
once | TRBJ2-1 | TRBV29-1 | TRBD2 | TGCAGCGTCCTGGGGGACTACCCTTACAATGAGCAGTTCTTC | CSVLGDYPYNEQFF
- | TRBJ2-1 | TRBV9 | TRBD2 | TGTGCCAGCAGCGTGACCGGGACTACCTCCTACAATGAGCAGTTCTTC | CASSVTGTTSYNEQFF
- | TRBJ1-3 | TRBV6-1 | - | TGTGCCAGCCTAACCCGGGCAGGGGACGGAAACACCATATATTTT | CASLTRAGDGNTIYF
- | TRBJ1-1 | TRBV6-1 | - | TGTGCCAGCACCGGGTGGCGCGACACTGAAGCTTTCTTT | CASTGWRDTEAFF
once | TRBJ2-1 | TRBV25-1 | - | TGTGCCAGCAGGCCTAACGGACAAATCTACAATGAGCAGTTCTTC | CASRPNGQIYNEQFF
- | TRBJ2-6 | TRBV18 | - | TGTGCCAGCTCCCTTAACCTAAGCTCTGGGGCCAACGTCCTGACTTTC | CASSLNLSSGANVLTF
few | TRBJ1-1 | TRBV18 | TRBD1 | TGTGCCAGCTCAGTAACGACAGGGCCCAACACTGAAGCTTTCTTT | CASSVTTGPNTEAFF
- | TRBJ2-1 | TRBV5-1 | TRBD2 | TGCGCCAGCAGCTGGGGACTAGCGGACAATGAGCAGTTCTTC | CASSWGLADNEQFF
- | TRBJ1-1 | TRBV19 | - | TGTGCCAGTAGTATTAGACCCGGGGGTGAAGCTTTCTTT | CASSIRPGGEAFF
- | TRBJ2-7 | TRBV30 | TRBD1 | TGTGCCTGGGGGACAGGACAATTAAGCTCCTACGAGCAGTACTTC | CAWGTGQLSSYEQYF
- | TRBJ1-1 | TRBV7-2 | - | TGTGCCAGCAGCTTAGGAACAATGACTGAAGCTTTCTTT | CASSLGTMTEAFF
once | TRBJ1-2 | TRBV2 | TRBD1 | TGTGCCAGCAGTCATACCGGGACAGGAAGAATCAAAGCCGATGGCTACACCTTC | CASSHTGTGRIKADGYTF
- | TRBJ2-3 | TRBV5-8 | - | TGTGCCAGCGGACGAACAGGGCTCACAGATACGCAGTATTTT | CASGRTGLTDTQYF
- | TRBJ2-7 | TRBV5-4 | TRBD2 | TGTGCCAGCAGCTTCGTCGCGACTAGCGGGAGAATCGGCAACTACGAGCAGTACTTC | CASSFVATSGRIGNYEQYF
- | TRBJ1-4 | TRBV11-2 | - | TGTGCCAGCAGCACTCAGGGGAGGGGTGAAAAACTGTTTTTT | CASSTQGRGEKLFF
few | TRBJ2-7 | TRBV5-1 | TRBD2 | TGCGCCAGCAGCTTGGGCTTTACGGCGGGAGGGCCGTCCTACGAGCAGTACTTC | CASSLGFTAGGPSYEQYF
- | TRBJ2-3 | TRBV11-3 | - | TGTGCCAGCAGCCGCGGGCGGATCGGAGATACGCAGTATTTT | CASSRGRIGDTQYF
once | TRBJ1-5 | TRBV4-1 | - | TGCGCCAGCAGCTTCGGACAGATTAGCAATCAGCCCCAGCATTTT | CASSFGQISNQPQHF
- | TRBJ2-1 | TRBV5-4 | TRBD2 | TGTGCCAGCAGCTTCGGGCGGGAGATTTCGGGCAATGAGCAGTTCTTC | CASSFGREISGNEQFF
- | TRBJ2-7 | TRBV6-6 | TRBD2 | TGTGCCAGCAGTTACTCGCACGGGAGGGCCATTGAGGAGCAGTACTTC | CASSYSHGRAIEEQYF
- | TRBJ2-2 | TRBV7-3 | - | TGTGCCAGCAGCTTATGGAGAGTCGGGGAGCTGTTTTTT | CASSLWRVGELFF
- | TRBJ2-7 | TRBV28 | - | TGTGCCAGCCAGGGCGTCCGAGAGCAGTACTTC | CASQGVREQYF
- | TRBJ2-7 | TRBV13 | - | TGTGCCAGCAGCTTAGCGGGAAGTGGGTTCGACGAGCAGTACTTC | CASSLAGSGFDEQYF
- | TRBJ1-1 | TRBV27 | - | TGTGCCAGCAGTTCGAACAGGCCGTGGAACACTGAAGCTTTCTTT | CASSSNRPWNTEAFF
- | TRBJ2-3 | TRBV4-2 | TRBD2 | TGTGCCAGCAGCCCAGGAAACGGGAGGGGGGTGACAGATACGCAGTATTTT | CASSPGNGRGVTDTQYF
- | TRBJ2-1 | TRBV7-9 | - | TGTTCCAGCAGCCTAAACAACAAACCGGAGGTGAATGAGCAGTTCTTC | CSSSLNNKPEVNEQFF
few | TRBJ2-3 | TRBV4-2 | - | TGTGCCAGCAGCCAAGAGCTGGGAGCTACATTTGGATACACAGATACGCAGTATTTT | CASSQELGATFGYTDTQYF
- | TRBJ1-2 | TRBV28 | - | TGTGCCAGCAGTTTAACAGGCAATGGCTACACCTTC | CASSLTGNGYTF
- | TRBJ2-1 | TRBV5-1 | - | TGCGCCAGCAGCTTGGTTAGCGAGTCCTACAATGAGCAGTTCTTC | CASSLVSESYNEQFF
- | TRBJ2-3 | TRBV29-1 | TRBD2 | TGCAGCGTTGGGCTGGGACTAGCGGGAACAAAACTAAGCACAGATACGCAGTATTTT | CSVGLGLAGTKLSTDTQYF
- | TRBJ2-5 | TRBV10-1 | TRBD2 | TGCGCCACCTCGCGGGTAGCGGGTTACCAAGAGACCCAGTACTTC | CATSRVAGYQETQYF
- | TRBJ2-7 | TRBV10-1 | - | TGCGCCAGCAGTGAGTCCCTACAGGGCCCCCACTACGAGCAGTACTTC | CASSESLQGPHYEQYF
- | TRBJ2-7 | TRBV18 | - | TGTGCCAGCACTTCAAATCAGGGATACGAGCAGTACTTC | CASTSNQGYEQYF
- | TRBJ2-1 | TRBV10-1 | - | TGCGCCAGCAGTGAAATATCCGGGAGTCTTCTTTCTGAGCAGTTCTTC | CASSEISGSLLSEQFF
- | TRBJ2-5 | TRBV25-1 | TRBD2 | TGTGCCAGCAGTGAATGGCGGGCTAGCGGACAAGAGACCCAGTACTTC | CASSEWRASGQETQYF
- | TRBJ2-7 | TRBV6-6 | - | TGTGCCAGCAGTTACTCCGGGGGTTCGGATGAGCAGTACTTC | CASSYSGGSDEQYF
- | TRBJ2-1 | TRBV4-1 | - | TGCGCCAGCAGCCAAGCGACATCGTGGGTTGGCAATGAGCAGTTCTTC | CASSQATSWVGNEQFF
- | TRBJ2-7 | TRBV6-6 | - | TGTGCCAGCAGCAGGGGCGACAACTACGAGCAGTACTTC | CASSRGDNYEQYF
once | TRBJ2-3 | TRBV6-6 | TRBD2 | TGTGCCAGCAGTAAAGGAGTAGCGGGAAGCACAGATACGCAGTATTTT | CASSKGVAGSTDTQYF
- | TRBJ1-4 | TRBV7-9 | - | TGTTCCAGCAGCACCGCCAGTGAAAAACTGTTTTTT | CSSSTASEKLFF
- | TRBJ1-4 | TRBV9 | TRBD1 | TGTGCCAGCAGCGTAGGACAGGGGCCAAGAGAAAAACTGTTTTTT | CASSVGQGPREKLFF